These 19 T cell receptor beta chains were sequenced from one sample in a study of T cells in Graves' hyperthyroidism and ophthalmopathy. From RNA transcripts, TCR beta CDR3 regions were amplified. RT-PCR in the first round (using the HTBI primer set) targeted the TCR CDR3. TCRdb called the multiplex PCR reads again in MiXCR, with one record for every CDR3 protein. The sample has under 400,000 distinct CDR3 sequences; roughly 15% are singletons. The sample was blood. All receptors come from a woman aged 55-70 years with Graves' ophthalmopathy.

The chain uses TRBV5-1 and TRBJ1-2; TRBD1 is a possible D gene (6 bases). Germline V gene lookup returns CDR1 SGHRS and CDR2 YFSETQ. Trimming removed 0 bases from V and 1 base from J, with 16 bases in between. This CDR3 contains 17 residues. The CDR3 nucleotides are TGCGCCAGCAGCTTGGATACAGGGACCTTAGTTAACTATGGCTACACCTTC. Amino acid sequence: CASSLDTGTLVNYGYTF.

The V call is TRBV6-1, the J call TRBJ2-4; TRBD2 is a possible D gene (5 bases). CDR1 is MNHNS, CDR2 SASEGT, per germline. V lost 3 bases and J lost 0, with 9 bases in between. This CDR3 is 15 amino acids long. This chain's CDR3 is CASSDSDLAKNIQYF. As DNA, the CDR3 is TGTGCCAGCAGTGACTCGGACTTAGCCAAAAACATTCAGTACTTC.

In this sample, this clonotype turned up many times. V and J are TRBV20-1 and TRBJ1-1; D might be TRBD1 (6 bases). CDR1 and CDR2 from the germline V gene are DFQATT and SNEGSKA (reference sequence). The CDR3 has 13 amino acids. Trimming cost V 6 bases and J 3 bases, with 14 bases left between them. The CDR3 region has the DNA TGCAGTGCCAGGGACACCCGGGACACTGAAGCTTTCTTT. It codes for CSARDTRDTEAFF.

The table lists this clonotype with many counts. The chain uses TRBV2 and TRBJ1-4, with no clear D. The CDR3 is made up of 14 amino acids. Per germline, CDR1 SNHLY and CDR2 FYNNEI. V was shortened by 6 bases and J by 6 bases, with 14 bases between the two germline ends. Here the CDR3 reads CASRAPAPDEKLFF. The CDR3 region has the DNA TGTGCCAGCAGGGCCCCGGCACCGGATGAAAAACTGTTTTTT. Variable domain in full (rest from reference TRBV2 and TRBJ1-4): EPEVTQTPSHQVTQMGQEVILRCVPISNHLYFYWYRQILGQKVEFLVSFYNNEISEKSEIFDDQFSVERPDGSNFTLKIRSTKLEDSAMYFCASRAPAPDEKLFFGSGTQLSVL.

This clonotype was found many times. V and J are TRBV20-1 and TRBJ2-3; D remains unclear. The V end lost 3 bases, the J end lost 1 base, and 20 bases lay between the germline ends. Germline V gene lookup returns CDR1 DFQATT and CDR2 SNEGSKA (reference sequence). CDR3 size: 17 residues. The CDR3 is CSASQLMISHGTDTQYF. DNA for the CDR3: TGCAGTGCTAGTCAGCTGATGATTTCTCATGGCACAGATACGCAGTATTTT.

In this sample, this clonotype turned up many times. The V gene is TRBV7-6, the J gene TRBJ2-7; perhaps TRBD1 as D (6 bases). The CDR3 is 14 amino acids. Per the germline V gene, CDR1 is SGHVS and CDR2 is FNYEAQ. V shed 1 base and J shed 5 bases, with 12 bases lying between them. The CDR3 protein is CASSLGGRGNEQYF. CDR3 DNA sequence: TGTGCCAGCAGCTTAGGTGGCAGGGGAAACGAGCAGTACTTC.

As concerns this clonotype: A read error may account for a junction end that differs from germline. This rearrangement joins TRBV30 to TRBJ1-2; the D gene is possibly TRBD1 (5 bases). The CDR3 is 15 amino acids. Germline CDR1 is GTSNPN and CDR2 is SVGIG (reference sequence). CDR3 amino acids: CAWSLPRTTNYDYTF. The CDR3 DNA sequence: TGTGCCTGGAGTCTCCCCCGGACAACAAACTATGACTACACCTTC.

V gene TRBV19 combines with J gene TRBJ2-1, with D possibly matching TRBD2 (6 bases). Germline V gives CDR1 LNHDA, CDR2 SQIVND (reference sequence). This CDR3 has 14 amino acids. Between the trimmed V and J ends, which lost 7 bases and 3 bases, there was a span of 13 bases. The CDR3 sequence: CASKGGADYNEQFF. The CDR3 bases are TGTGCCAGTAAAGGAGGGGCCGACTACAATGAGCAGTTCTTC. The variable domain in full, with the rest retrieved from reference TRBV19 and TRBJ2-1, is DGGITQSPKYLFRKEGQNVTLSCEQNLNHDAMYWYRQDPGQGLRLIYYSQIVNDFQKGDIAEGYSVSREKKESFPLTVTSAQKNPTAFYLCASKGGADYNEQFFGPGTRLTVL.

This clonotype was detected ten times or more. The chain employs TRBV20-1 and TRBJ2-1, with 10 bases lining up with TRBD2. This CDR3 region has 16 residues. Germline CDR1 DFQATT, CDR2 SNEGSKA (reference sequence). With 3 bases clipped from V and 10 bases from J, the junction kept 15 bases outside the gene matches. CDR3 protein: CSASASGSSGVREQFF. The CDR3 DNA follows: TGCAGTGCTAGTGCTAGCGGGAGCTCTGGGGTGAGGGAGCAGTTCTTC.

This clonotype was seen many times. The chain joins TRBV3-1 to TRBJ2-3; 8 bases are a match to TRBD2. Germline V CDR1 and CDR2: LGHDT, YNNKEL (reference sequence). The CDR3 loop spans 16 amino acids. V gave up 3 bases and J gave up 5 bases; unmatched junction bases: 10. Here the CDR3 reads CASSHRGRLAGDTQYF. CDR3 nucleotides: TGTGCCAGCAGCCACAGAGGGAGGCTAGCGGGAGATACGCAGTATTTT.

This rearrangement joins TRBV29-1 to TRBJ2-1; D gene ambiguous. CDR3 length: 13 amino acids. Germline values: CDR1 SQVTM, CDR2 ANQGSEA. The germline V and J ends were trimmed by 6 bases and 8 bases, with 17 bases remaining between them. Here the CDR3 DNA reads TGCAGCGTGCTCCAGGCACCCTCGGATGAGCAGTTCTTC. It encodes CSVLQAPSDEQFF.

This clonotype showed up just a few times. CDR3 DNA sequence: TGCGCCAGCAGCTTTTACCGGGAGAGCGGGGAGCTGTTTTTT. This encodes CASSFYRESGELFF. The V and J genes are TRBV5-1 and TRBJ2-2; D is perhaps TRBD2 (6 bases). The germline V and J ends were trimmed by 2 bases and 7 bases, with 12 bases remaining between them. Germline loops: CDR1 SGHRS, CDR2 YFSETQ. The CDR3 contains 14 residues.

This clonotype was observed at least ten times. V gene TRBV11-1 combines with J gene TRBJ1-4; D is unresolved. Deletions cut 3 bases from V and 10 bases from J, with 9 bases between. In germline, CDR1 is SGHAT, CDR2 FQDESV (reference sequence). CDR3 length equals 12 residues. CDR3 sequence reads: CASSLELGKLFF. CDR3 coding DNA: TGTGCCAGCAGCTTGGAGTTGGGAAAACTGTTTTTT.

CDR3 nucleotide sequence: TGTGCCAGCAGGACAGACAGGGGGCTTGGCAATGAGCAGTTCTTC. Its translation: CASRTDRGLGNEQFF. The chain uses TRBV6-1 and TRBJ2-1, with TRBD1 identical over 10 bases. Germline assignment: CDR1 MNHNS and CDR2 SASEGT. V dropped 6 bases and J dropped 6; count of bases not matched to a gene: 8. The CDR3 runs 15 residues.

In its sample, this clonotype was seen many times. The CDR3 sequence is CASSEGAGLFSYEQYF. The CDR3 DNA sequence: TGTGCCAGCAGTGAAGGGGCGGGGCTCTTCTCCTACGAGCAGTACTTC. V and J are TRBV2 and TRBJ2-7; TRBD2 might be the D (6 bases). Germline V lookup: CDR1 SNHLY, CDR2 FYNNEI. CDR3 length equals 16 residues. Trimming pared 1 base from V and 0 bases from J, leaving 13 bases between. Full variable domain (remainder filled in from reference TRBV2 and TRBJ2-7): EPEVTQTPSHQVTQMGQEVILRCVPISNHLYFYWYRQILGQKVEFLVSFYNNEISEKSEIFDDQFSVERPDGSNFTLKIRSTKLEDSAMYFCASSEGAGLFSYEQYFGPGTRLTVT.

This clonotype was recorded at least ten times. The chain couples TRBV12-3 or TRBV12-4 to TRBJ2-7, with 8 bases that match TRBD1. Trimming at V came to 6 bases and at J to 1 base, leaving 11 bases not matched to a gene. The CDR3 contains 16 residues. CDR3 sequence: CASSRNPGQDSYEQYF. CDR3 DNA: TGTGCCAGCAGCCGCAATCCGGGACAGGATTCCTACGAGCAGTACTTC.

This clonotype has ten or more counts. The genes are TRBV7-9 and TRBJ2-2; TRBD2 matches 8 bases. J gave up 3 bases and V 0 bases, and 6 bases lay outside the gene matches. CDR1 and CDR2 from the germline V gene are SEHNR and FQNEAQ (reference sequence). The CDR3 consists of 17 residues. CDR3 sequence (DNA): TGTGCCAGCAGCTTAGCGAGGAGCGGGAGTGACACCGGGGAGCTGTTTTTT. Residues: CASSLARSGSDTGELFF.

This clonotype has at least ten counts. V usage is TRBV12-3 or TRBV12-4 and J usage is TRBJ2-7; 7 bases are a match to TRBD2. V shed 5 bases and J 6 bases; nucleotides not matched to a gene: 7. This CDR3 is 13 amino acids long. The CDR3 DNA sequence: TGTGCCAGCAGTACTATCGGGAGGAGCGAGCAGTACTTC. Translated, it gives CASSTIGRSEQYF.

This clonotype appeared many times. DNA of the CDR3: TGCAGCGTTGGGCAGGGTGGCAATCAGCCCCAGCATTTT. It translates to CSVGQGGNQPQHF. V is TRBV29-1 and J is TRBJ1-5; D perhaps matches TRBD1 (5 bases). V was cut by 4 bases and J by 2 bases, with 9 bases left in between. The CDR3 consists of 13 residues. Per the germline V gene, CDR1 is SQVTM and CDR2 is ANQGSEA. Combining the CDR3 with reference TRBV29-1 and TRBJ1-5 gives the whole variable domain SAVISQKPSRDICQRGTSLTIQCQVDSQVTMMFWYRQQPGQSLTLIATANQGSEATYESGFVIDKFPISRPNLTFSTLTVSNMSPEDSSIYLCSVGQGGNQPQHFGDGTRLSIL.